Listed here are 20 T cell receptor beta chains from one sample, sequenced in a study of cytomegalovirus exposure and HLA in healthy donors. This PCR relied on a set of 60 Vbeta primers and 13 Jbeta primers. The assay was immunoSEQ multiplex PCR, and TCRdb's table has in-frame clones only and misses some. Of about 120,000 clones listed, roughly three fifths are singletons. Sequencing used PBMCs. The receptors come from a woman aged 40 to 49 in good health and CMV-seropositive.

With regard to this clone: The sample has other DNA sequences that encode this CDR3 too. V is TRBV5-1 and J is TRBJ1-5, with D perhaps TRBD1 (5 bases). Trimming cost V 0 bases and J 0 bases, with 7 bases left between them. CDR1 and CDR2 (germline): SGHRS, YFSETQ. This CDR3 region has 15 residues. CDR3 bases: TGCGCCAGCAGCTTGGGGGGGGATAGCAATCAGCCCCAGCATTTT. Its translation is CASSLGGDSNQPQHF.

The genes are TRBV5-1 and TRBJ2-7; 12 bases align to TRBD2. The germline V gene encodes CDR1 SGHRS and CDR2 YFSETQ. This CDR3 comprises 15 residues. V was clipped by 6 bases and J by 3 bases; unmatched bases: 7. The CDR3 nucleotides are TGCGCCAGCACCCTGACTAGCGGGGGCTACTACGAGCAGTACTTC. Its protein product is CASTLTSGGYYEQYF.

V is TRBV9 and J is TRBJ1-3, with 8 bases identical to TRBD1. V lost 4 bases to trimming and J lost 2 bases; unmatched junction nucleotides: 2. This CDR3 has 14 amino acids. Germline assignment: CDR1 SGDLS and CDR2 YYNGEE. As DNA, the CDR3 is TGTGCCAGCAGCATACAGGGGGCTGGAAACACCATATATTTT. It yields the protein CASSIQGAGNTIYF.

The chain joins TRBV30 to TRBJ1-2, with 10 bases that match TRBD1. The germline gives CDR1 GTSNPN, CDR2 SVGIG (reference sequence). The CDR3 length is 13 residues. The ends lost 5 bases at V and 6 bases at J; junction bases unmatched: 6. Written as DNA, the CDR3 is TGTGCCTGGGACACCGGGACAGGGGATGGCTACACCTTC. As protein: CAWDTGTGDGYTF. Using reference TRBV30 and TRBJ1-2 for the parts outside the CDR3, the full variable domain is SQTIHQWPATLVQPVGSPLSLECTVEGTSNPNLYWYRQAAGRGLQLLFYSVGIGQISSEVPQNLSASRPQDRQFILSSKKLLLSDSGFYLCAWDTGTGDGYTFGSGTRLTVV.

The chain recombines TRBV30 with TRBJ1-2; the D gene is possibly TRBD1 (6 bases). The germline V gene encodes CDR1 GTSNPN and CDR2 SVGIG (reference sequence). V was trimmed by 0 bases and J by 8 bases, leaving 19 bases between them. The CDR3 is 15 residues long. In DNA, the CDR3 is TGTGCCTGGAGTGTACAGGCAGGGGCATATCGGGGCTACACCTTC. Its protein is CAWSVQAGAYRGYTF.

This clone has only one observation. The CDR3 DNA reads TGCGCCAGCAGCTTTGACAGGGGACGCAACTATGGCTACACCTTC. Translated, it gives CASSFDRGRNYGYTF. The chain carries TRBV5-1 and TRBJ1-2; 8 bases line up with TRBD1. Unmatched junction bases numbered 5, after V lost 2 bases and J lost 2 bases. CDR3 length: 15 residues. From germline, CDR1 is SGHRS and CDR2 YFSETQ. Using reference TRBV5-1 and TRBJ1-2 for the parts outside the CDR3, the full variable domain is KAGVTQTPRYLIKTRGQQVTLSCSPISGHRSVSWYQQTPGQGLQFLFEYFSETQRNKGNFPGRFSGRQFSNSRSEMNVSTLELGDSALYLCASSFDRGRNYGYTFGSGTRLTVV.

This chain's CDR3 is CASSLAGLEETQYF. In DNA, the CDR3 is TGTGCCAGCAGCTTGGCCGGACTCGAAGAGACCCAGTACTTC. The genes are TRBV5-8 and TRBJ2-5, with D maybe TRBD2 (5 bases). CDR1 is SGHTS and CDR2 is YDEGEE in the germline V gene. V was shortened by 0 bases and J by 3 bases, with 9 bases between the two germline ends. The CDR3 contains 14 residues. Full variable domain (rest looked up from reference TRBV5-8 and TRBJ2-5): EAGVTQSPTHLIKTRGQQATLRCSPISGHTSVYWYQQALGLGLQFLLWYDEGEERNRGNFPPRFSGRQFPNYSSELNVNALELEDSALYLCASSLAGLEETQYFGPGTRLLVL.

The chain is built from TRBV25-1 and TRBJ2-7, with D possibly being TRBD2 (5 bases). Trimming took 4 bases from V and 3 from J, leaving 10 bases between them. Germline CDR1 and CDR2: MGHDK and SYGVNS. This CDR3 contains 13 residues. CDR3 coding DNA: TGTGCCAGCAGTGTGGCGGGCAACTACGAGCAGTACTTC. Translation: CASSVAGNYEQYF.

The chain is built from TRBV6-1 and TRBJ1-3; weak D call: TRBD1 (6 bases). The V gene lost 7 bases and the J gene lost 4 bases, with 14 bases spanning the gap. This CDR3 is built from 14 residues. CDR1 MNHNS and CDR2 SASEGT come from the germline V gene. The CDR3 spells CASINRDQGNTIYF. The CDR3 nucleotides read TGTGCCAGCATCAACAGGGACCAAGGAAACACCATATATTTT.

This clone turned up a few times. V is TRBV10-3 and J is TRBJ1-5, with TRBD1 identical over 8 bases. Germline assignment: CDR1 ENHRY and CDR2 SYGVKD. V shed 4 bases, J shed 11 bases, and the junction held 10 bases outside the gene matches. The CDR3 covers 14 residues. The CDR3 loop is CAISGTGDRQSQHF. The DNA for the CDR3 is TGTGCCATCAGTGGGACCGGGGACAGGCAGTCCCAGCATTTT.

In this sample, this clone turned up a few times. The rearrangement joins TRBV5-6 to TRBJ2-3; tentatively, D is TRBD1 (6 bases). Germline assignment: CDR1 SGHDT and CDR2 YYEEEE. The ends were cut back, 3 bases at V and 0 bases at J, with 14 bases in the middle. CDR3 length: 16 amino acids. The CDR3 nucleotides are TGTGCCAGCAGCTGGGGGCAGACGCAGAGCACAGATACGCAGTATTTT. Protein: CASSWGQTQSTDTQYF.

This clone came up a few times. The rearrangement joins TRBV6-6 to TRBJ2-7; D is possibly TRBD1 (5 bases). The germline V gene has CDR1 MNHNY and CDR2 SVGAGI (reference sequence). This CDR3 is 14 amino acids long. Trimming cost V 6 bases and J 0 bases, with 12 bases left between them. This CDR3 reads CASSRTRISYEQYF. DNA for the CDR3: TGTGCCAGCAGCCGGACACGGATCTCCTACGAGCAGTACTTC.

The gene calls are TRBV18 and TRBJ2-7, with D perhaps matching TRBD2 (5 bases). Trimming took off 5 bases at V and 0 bases at J, with 14 bases between the two ends. Germline loops: CDR1 KGHSH, CDR2 LQKENI. The CDR3 loop spans 15 amino acids. The CDR3 nucleotides are TGTGCCAGCTCATCCTCAACTAGTAGCTCCTACGAGCAGTACTTC. Its protein is CASSSSTSSSYEQYF.

The gene calls are TRBV19 and TRBJ2-1, with unresolved D. This CDR3 comprises 13 residues. In germline, CDR1 is LNHDA, CDR2 SQIVND (reference sequence). Trimming shortened V by 2 bases and J by 8 bases, and 10 bases separated the two germline ends. This CDR3 is CASSIKLSYEQFF. In nucleotides, the CDR3 is TGTGCCAGTAGTATAAAGCTGTCGTATGAGCAGTTCTTC. The variable domain in full, completed from reference TRBV19 and TRBJ2-1, reads DGGITQSPKYLFRKEGQNVTLSCEQNLNHDAMYWYRQDPGQGLRLIYYSQIVNDFQKGDIAEGYSVSREKKESFPLTVTSAQKNPTAFYLCASSIKLSYEQFFGPGTRLTVL.

A few counts support this clone. The J gene is TRBJ2-2, the V gene TRBV19; TRBD1 matches 7 bases. This CDR3 region has 15 residues. With V trimmed by 8 bases and J by 4 bases, 10 bases remained unmatched. CDR1 is LNHDA and CDR2 is SQIVND in the germline V gene (reference sequence). For the CDR3, the DNA is TGTGCCAGTGCTCAACTCACAGGGGTCACCGGGGAGCTGTTTTTT. Amino acid sequence: CASAQLTGVTGELFF.

The chain links TRBV2 to TRBJ2-2; tentative D call: TRBD2 (5 bases). The CDR3 loop spans 15 amino acids. The V gene lost 4 bases and the J gene lost 3 bases, with 12 bases spanning the gap. Germline V CDR1 and CDR2: SNHLY, FYNNEI. The CDR3 DNA is TGTGCCAGCAGTGCACACGGGGTTTACACCGGGGAGCTGTTTTTT. It specifies CASSAHGVYTGELFF.

V is TRBV19 and J is TRBJ2-7, with TRBD2 matching over 8 bases. J was trimmed by 2 bases and V by 6 bases; bases with no gene match: 12. The CDR3 contains 16 residues. The germline CDR1 and CDR2 sequences are LNHDA and SQIVND (reference sequence). CDR3 protein: CASRAGSAGGTYEQYF. DNA for the CDR3: TGTGCCAGTAGAGCAGGGTCGGCGGGAGGAACCTACGAGCAGTACTTC.

This sequence joins TRBV12-2 and TRBJ2-1; no DNA check was done on the table's D call, TRBD1. TRBV12-2 is a pseudogene segment. This CDR3 region has 15 residues. The CDR3 here is CASRTTGQGYNEQFF. The CDR3 bases are TGTGCAAGTCGCACCACGGGACAGGGGTACAATGAGCAGTTCTTC.

The CDR3 DNA reads as TGTGCCAGCAGACTCGAGGGAGGGCTAAGTGGAAACACCATATATTTT. Its translation is CASRLEGGLSGNTIYF. The chain is built from TRBV28 and TRBJ1-3, with D unclear. The CDR3 spans 16 residues. Between the trimmed V and J ends, which lost 6 bases and 3 bases, there was a span of 18 bases. Germline values: CDR1 MDHEN, CDR2 SYDVKM. Using reference TRBV28 and TRBJ1-3 for the parts outside the CDR3, the full variable domain is DVKVTQSSRYLVKRTGEKVFLECVQDMDHENMFWYRQDPGLGLRLIYFSYDVKMKEKGDIPEGYSVSREKKERFSLILESASTNQTSMYLCASRLEGGLSGNTIYFGEGSWLTVV.

The chain uses TRBV28 and TRBJ1-5; possibly TRBD1 for D (5 bases). The germline gives CDR1 MDHEN, CDR2 SYDVKM. The ends were cut back, 8 bases at V and 2 bases at J, with 13 bases in the middle. This CDR3 has 14 residues. CDR3 residues: CASRGAGGNQPQHF. The CDR3, as DNA: TGTGCCAGCCGCGGGGCGGGAGGCAATCAGCCCCAGCATTTT.